This record concerns one T cell receptor (beta chain) sequence. The source of the sample is a study of early T cells in non-severe SARS-CoV-2 infection. Researchers tagged individual cDNA molecules with unique molecular identifiers. TCRdb reprocessed the 5' RACE reads via MiXCR and lists one record per CDR3 protein. The sample lists about 100,000 distinct CDR3 sequences, roughly 13% seen once, with about 2% in the top ten. V was pared by 0 bases and J by 4 bases, with 16 bases between. Germline CDR1 SGHNT, CDR2 YYREEE (reference sequence). This CDR3 is 16 amino acids long. This TCR was recovered from an adult who was a healthcare worker with PCR-confirmed SARS-CoV-2 infection or an uninfected control (not recorded which). The sequenced material came from whole blood. The chain links TRBV5-4 to TRBJ1-1, with D possibly being TRBD1 (6 bases). The CDR3 is CASSLARGPRGTEAFF. Written as DNA, the CDR3 is TGTGCCAGCAGCTTGGCGCGGGGGCCCCGGGGCACTGAAGCTTTCTTT.